The subject of this entry is one T cell receptor (beta chain). Its target is not known. Germline V gene sequence: CDR1 DFQATT, CDR2 SNEGSKA (reference sequence). The CDR3 spans 13 residues. Primers used in a second PCR of roughly 7 to 12 cycles were a sample-barcoded 5' primer and a J-beta primer mix. The template-switch adaptor, which had 12 random nucleotides, put a tag on each cDNA molecule. Each of the samples gave a minimum of 2.5 million paired-end reads that contained CDR3. TCRdb called the 5' RACE reads again in MiXCR, with one record for every CDR3 protein. The sample carries some 1.5 million distinct CDR3 sequences, roughly 28% recorded once. Isolated PBMCs totaled at least 6.5 million in each sample. This sample was taken from a study of blood T cells in healthy people across ages. Findings and caveats of the study: Percentage of naive T cells showed a strong correlation with TCR beta diversity.

The material sequenced was blood. This chain joins TRBV20-1 and TRBJ2-1; TRBD2 matches at 9 bases. This TCR derives from a woman under 40 in good health. The CDR3 sequence: CRFAGLAHNEQFF. Here the CDR3 DNA reads TGCCGCTTTGCGGGACTAGCTCACAATGAGCAGTTCTTC.